This T cell receptor (beta chain) came from a study of T cell responses to AZD1222 COVID-19 vaccine. Using immunoSEQ multiplex PCR, the repertoire was profiled, and TCRdb retains in-frame clones only, with some absent. The sample lists 80,000 to 100,000 clones; approximately 92% were seen once. Study-wide findings and caveats: Most donors were white British, females outnumbered males, and clonal diversity was possibly underestimated. Spike was spanned by vaccine-associated CD4 TCRs, with dominance at 160-218 and 743-854. Receipt of two AZD1222 doses was followed by a rise in Spike-specific TCR breadth and depth. Repertoires were obtained solely post-peak T cell response.

The length of the CDR3 is 14 residues. Deletions cut 8 bases from V and 2 bases from J, with 13 bases between. Germline loops: CDR1 LNHDA, CDR2 SQIVND (reference sequence). To note about this clone: Its antigen remains unknown.

The rearrangement links TRBV19 to TRBJ1-5; D is ambiguous. The specimen was peripheral blood, collected on day 0 of AZD1222 vaccination. The TCR sequence derives from an adult in good health. In DNA, the CDR3 is TGTGCCAGTGATAGGTTGGCGGGCAATCAGCCCCAGCATTTT. Protein sequence: CASDRLAGNQPQHF.